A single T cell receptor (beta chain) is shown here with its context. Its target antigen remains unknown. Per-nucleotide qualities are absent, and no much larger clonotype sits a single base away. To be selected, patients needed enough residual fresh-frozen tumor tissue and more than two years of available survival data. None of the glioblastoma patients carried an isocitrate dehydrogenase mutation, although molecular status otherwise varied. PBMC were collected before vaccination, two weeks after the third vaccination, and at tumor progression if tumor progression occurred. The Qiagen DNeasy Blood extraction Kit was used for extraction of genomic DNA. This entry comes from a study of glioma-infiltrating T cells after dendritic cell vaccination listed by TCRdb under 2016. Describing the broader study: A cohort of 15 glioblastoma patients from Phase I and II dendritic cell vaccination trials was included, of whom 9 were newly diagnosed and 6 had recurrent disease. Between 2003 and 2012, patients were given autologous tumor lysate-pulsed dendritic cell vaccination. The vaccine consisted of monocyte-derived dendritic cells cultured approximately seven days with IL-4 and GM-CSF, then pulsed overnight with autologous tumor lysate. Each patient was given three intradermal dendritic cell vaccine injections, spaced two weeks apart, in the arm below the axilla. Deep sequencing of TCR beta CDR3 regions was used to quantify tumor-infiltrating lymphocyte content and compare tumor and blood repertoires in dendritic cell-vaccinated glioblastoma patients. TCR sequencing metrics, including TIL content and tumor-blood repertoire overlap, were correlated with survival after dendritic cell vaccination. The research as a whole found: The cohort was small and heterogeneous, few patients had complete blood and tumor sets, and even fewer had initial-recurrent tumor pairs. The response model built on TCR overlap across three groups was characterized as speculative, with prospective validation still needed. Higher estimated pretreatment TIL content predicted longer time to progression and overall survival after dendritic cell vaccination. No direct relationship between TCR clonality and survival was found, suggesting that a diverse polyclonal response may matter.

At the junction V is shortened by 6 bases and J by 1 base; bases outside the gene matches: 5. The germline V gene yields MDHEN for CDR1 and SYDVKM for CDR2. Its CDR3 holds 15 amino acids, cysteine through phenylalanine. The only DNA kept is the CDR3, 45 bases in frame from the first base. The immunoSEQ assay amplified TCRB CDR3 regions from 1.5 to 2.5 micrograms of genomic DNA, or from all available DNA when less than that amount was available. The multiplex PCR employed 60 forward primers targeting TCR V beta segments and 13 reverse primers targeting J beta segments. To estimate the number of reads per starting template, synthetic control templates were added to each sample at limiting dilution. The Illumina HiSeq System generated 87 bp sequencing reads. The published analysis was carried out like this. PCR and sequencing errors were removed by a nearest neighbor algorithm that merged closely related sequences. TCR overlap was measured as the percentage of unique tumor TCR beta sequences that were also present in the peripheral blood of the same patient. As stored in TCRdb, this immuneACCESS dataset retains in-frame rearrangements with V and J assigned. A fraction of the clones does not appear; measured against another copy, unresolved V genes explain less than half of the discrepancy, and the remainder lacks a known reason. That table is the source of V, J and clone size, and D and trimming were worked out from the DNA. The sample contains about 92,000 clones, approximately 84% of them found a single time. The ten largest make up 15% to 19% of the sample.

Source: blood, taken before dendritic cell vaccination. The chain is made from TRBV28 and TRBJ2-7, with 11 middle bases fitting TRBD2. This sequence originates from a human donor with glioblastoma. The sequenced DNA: TGTGCCAGCAGCCGACTAGCGGGAATATCCTACGAGCAGTACTTC. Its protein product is CASSRLAGISYEQYF.